This T cell receptor (beta chain) appears in the sequencing data of a study of OX40 agonist ivuxolimab in advanced cancers. Losses at the gene ends were 3 bases for V and 1 base for J; bases not matched to a gene: 3. Germline V gene data show CDR1 as LNHDA and CDR2 as SQIVND (reference sequence). The CDR3 has 15 residues. TCRdb's copy holds only in-frame clones and misses some; the assay was immunoSEQ multiplex PCR. The sample consists of approximately 84,000 clones, over 65% of them appearing once. Researchers took blood at baseline, on cycle 4 day 1, and on cycle 7 day 1. Worth noting for this clone: What it binds is not known.

Study-wide points: In general, CD8+ T cells held more expanded clones than CD4+ did, on average.

The rearrangement links TRBV19 to TRBJ2-5; TRBD2 agrees at 9 bases. This sample comprised CD4+ or CD8+ T cells sorted from blood, obtained in a trial of the OX40 agonist ivuxolimab. This TCR was sampled from an adult with an advanced solid tumor such as melanoma, head and neck, liver or kidney cancer. CDR3 nucleotide sequence: TGTGCCAGTAGTATTGGCGGGGGGGCCCAAGAGACCCAGTACTTC. Translation: CASSIGGGAQETQYF. The full variable domain, rest sourced from reference TRBV19 and TRBJ2-5, is DGGITQSPKYLFRKEGQNVTLSCEQNLNHDAMYWYRQDPGQGLRLIYYSQIVNDFQKGDIAEGYSVSREKKESFPLTVTSAQKNPTAFYLCASSIGGGAQETQYFGPGTRLLVL.